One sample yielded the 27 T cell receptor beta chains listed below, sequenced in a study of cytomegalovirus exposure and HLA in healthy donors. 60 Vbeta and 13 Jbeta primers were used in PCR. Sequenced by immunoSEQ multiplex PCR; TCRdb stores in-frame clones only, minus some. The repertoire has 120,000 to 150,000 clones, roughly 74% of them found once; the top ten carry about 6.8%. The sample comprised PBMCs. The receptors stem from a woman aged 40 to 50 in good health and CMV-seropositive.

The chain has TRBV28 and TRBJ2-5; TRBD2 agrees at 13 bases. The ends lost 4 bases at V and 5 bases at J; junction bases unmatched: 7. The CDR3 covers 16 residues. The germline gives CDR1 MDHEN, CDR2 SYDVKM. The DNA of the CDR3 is TGTGCCAGCAGTTCACGGACTAGCGGGAGTCGTGAGACCCAGTACTTC. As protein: CASSSRTSGSRETQYF.

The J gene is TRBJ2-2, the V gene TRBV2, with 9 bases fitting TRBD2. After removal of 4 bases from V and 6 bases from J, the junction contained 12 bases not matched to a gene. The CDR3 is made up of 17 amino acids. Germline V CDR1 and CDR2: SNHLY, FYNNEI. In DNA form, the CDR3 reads TGTGCCAGCAGTGGGGGAGGGTGGACTAGCGCCCCCGGGGAGCTGTTTTTT. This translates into CASSGGGWTSAPGELFF.

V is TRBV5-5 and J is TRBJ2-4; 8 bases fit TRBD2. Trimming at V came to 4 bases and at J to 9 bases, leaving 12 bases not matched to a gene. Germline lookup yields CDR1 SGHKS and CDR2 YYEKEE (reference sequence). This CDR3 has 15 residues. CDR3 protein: CASSVTFGLAGIQYF. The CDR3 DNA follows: TGTGCCAGCAGCGTTACGTTCGGACTAGCTGGCATTCAGTACTTC.

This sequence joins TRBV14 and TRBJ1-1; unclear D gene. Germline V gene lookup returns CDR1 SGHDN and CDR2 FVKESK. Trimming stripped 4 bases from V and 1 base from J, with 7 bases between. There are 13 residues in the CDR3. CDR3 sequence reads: CASSLQRNTEAFF. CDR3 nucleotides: TGTGCCAGCAGCCTACAGAGGAACACTGAAGCTTTCTTT.

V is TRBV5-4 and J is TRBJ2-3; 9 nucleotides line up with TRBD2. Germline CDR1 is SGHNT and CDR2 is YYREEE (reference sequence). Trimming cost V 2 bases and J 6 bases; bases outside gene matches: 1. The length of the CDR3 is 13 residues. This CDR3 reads CASSFSGSDTQYF. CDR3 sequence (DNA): TGTGCCAGCAGCTTTAGCGGGAGCGATACGCAGTATTTT.

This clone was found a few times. The CDR3 here is CASSLHGTGSGEKLFF. CDR3 DNA sequence: TGTGCCAGCAGTTTACACGGGACAGGATCTGGCGAAAAACTGTTTTTT. The chain uses TRBV27 and TRBJ1-4, with TRBD1 matching over 8 bases. Germline CDR1 and CDR2: MNHEY and SMNVEV (reference sequence). CDR3 size: 16 residues. With V trimmed by 2 bases and J by 8 bases, 10 bases remained unmatched. The whole variable domain, filled in from reference TRBV27 and TRBJ1-4, reads EAQVTQNPRYLITVTGKKLTVTCSQNMNHEYMSWYRQDPGLGLRQIYYSMNVEVTDKGDVPEGYKVSRKEKRNFPLILESPSPNQTSLYFCASSLHGTGSGEKLFFGSGTQLSVL.

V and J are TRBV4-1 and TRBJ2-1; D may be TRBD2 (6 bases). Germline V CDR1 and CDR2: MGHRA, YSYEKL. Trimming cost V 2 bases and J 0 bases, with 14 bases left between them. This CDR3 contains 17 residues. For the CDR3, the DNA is TGCGCCAGCAGCCAAAGGTCGGGAGCGAGCTCCTACAATGAGCAGTTCTTC. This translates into CASSQRSGASSYNEQFF.

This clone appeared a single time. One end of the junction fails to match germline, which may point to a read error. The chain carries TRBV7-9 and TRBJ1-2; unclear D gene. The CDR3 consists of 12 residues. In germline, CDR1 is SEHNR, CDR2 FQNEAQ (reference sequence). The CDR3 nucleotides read TGTTCCAGCAGCTCTTCGGGCTATGGCTACACCTTC. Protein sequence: CSSSSSGYGYTF.

In DNA, the CDR3 is TGTGCCAGCAGGGGGGTCGGACAGGGGCGCGGCATTCAGTACTTC. Protein sequence: CASRGVGQGRGIQYF. The V and J genes are TRBV2 and TRBJ2-4; 9 bases agree with TRBD1. Germline lookup yields CDR1 SNHLY and CDR2 FYNNEI. Trimming removed 6 bases from V and 9 bases from J; junction bases left unmatched: 12. The CDR3 spans 15 residues.

In nucleotides, the CDR3 is TGTGCCAGCACCACGGGAACCTCTTCCCTCCACTTT. Its protein product is CASTTGTSSLHF. V usage is TRBV28 and J usage is TRBJ1-6; no firm D call. This CDR3 comprises 12 residues. With 7 bases removed from V and 14 bases from J, the gap between germline ends came to 15 bases. In germline, CDR1 is MDHEN, CDR2 SYDVKM.

CDR3 amino acids: CASRLTLMRGYTF. Written as DNA, the CDR3 is TGTGCCAGCAGATTGACTCTTATGAGGGGCTACACCTTC. V and J are TRBV6-5 and TRBJ1-2; D call uncertain. CDR1 and CDR2 (germline): MNHEY, SVGAGI. There are 13 residues in the CDR3. Trimming took off 6 bases at V and 8 bases at J, with 16 bases between the two ends.

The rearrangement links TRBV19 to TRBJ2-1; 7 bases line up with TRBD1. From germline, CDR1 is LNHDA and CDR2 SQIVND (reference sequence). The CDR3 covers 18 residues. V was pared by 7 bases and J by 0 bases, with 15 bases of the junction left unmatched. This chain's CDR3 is CASTERGPDSSSYNEQFF. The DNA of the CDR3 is TGTGCCAGTACTGAGAGGGGGCCAGACTCGAGCTCCTACAATGAGCAGTTCTTC.

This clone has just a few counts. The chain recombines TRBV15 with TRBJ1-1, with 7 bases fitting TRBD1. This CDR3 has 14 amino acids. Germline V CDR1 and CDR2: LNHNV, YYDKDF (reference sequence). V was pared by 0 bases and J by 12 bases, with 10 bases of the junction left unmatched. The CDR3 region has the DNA TGTGCCACCAGCAGAGATTTAATGGCACAGGGGTCTTTCTTT. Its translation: CATSRDLMAQGSFF.

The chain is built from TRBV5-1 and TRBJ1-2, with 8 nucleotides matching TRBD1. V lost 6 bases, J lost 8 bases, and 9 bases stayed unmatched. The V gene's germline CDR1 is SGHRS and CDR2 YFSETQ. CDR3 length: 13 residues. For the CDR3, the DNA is TGCGCCAGCACCTTCGGACAGGGAGGCGGCTACACCTTC. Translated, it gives CASTFGQGGGYTF.

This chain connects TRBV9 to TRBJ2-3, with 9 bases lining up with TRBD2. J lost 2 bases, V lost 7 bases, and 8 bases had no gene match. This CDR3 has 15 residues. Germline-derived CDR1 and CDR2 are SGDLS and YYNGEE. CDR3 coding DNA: TGTGCCAGCGAGCGGGGGGACCAGCACACAGATACGCAGTATTTT. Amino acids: CASERGDQHTDTQYF.

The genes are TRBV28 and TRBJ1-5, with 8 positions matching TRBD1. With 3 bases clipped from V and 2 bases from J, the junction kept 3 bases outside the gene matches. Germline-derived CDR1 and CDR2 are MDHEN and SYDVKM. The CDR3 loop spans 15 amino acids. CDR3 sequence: CASSFPDRGNQPQHF. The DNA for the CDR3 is TGTGCCAGCAGTTTCCCGGACAGGGGCAATCAGCCCCAGCATTTT.

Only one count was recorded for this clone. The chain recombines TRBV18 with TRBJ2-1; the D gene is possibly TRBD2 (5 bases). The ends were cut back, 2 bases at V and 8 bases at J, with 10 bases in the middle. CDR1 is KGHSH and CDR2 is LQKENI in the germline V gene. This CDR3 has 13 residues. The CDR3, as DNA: TGTGCCAGCTCACCAGGCTTCGGGGATGAGCAGTTCTTC. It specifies CASSPGFGDEQFF.

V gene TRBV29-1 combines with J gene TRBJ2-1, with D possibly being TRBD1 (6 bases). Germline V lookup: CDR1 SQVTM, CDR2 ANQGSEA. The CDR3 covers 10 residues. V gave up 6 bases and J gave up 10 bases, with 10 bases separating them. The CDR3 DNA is TGCAGCGTAGCTGGACAGGAGCAGTTCTTC. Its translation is CSVAGQEQFF.

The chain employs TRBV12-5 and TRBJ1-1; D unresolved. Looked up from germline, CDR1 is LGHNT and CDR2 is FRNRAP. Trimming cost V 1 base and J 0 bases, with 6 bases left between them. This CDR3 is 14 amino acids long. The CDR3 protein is CASGLGLMNTEAFF. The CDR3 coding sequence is TGTGCTAGTGGTTTGGGACTGATGAACACTGAAGCTTTCTTT.

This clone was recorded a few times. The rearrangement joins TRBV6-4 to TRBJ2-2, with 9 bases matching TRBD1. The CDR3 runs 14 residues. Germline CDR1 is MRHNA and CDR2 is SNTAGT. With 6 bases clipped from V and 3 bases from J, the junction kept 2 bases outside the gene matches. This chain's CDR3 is CASSRQGDTGELFF. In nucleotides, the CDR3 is TGTGCCAGCAGCCGACAGGGGGACACCGGGGAGCTGTTTTTT.

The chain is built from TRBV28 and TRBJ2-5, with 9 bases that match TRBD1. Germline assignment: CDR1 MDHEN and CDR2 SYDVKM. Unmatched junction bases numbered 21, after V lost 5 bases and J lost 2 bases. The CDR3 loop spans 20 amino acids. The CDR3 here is CASSIRTLRTGAKIQETQYF. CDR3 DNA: TGTGCCAGCAGTATCCGGACACTTCGGACAGGGGCAAAGATACAAGAGACCCAGTACTTC.

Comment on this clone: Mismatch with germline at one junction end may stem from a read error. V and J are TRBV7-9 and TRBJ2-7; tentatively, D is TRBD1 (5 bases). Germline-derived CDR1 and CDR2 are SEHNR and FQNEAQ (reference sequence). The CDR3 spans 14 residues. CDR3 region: CSSSLSGRAYEQYF. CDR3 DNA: TGTTCCAGCAGCTTATCGGGCAGGGCCTACGAGCAGTACTTC.

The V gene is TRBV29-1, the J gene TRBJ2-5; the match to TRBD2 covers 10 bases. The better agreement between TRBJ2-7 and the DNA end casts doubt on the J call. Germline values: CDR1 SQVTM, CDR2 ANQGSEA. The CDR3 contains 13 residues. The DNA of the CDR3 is TGCAGCGTCGCTAGCGGGAGCTCCTACGAGCAGTACTTC. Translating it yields CSVASGSSYEQYF.

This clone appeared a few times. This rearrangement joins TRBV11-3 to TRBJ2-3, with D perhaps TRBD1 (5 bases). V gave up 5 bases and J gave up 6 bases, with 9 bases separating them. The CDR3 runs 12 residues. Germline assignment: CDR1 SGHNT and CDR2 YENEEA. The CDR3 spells CASSESGDTQYF. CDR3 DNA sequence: TGTGCCAGCAGCGAATCAGGGGATACGCAGTATTTT. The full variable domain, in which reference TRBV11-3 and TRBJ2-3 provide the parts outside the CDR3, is EAGVVQSPRYKIIEKKQPVAFWCNPISGHNTLYWYLQNLGQGPELLIRYENEEAVDDSQLPKDRFSAERLKGVDSTLKIQPAELGDSAVYLCASSESGDTQYFGPGTRLTVL.

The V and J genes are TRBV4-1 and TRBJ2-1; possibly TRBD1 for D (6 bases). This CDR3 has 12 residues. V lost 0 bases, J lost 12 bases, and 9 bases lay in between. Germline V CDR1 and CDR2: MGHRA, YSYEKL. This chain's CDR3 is CASSQDWGRQFF. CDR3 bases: TGCGCCAGCAGCCAAGATTGGGGGCGGCAGTTCTTC.

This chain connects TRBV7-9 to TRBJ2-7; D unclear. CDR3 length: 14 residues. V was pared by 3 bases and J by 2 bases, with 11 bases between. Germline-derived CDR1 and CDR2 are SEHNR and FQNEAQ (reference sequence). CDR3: CASSFGGTTYEQYF. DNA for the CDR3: TGTGCCAGCAGCTTTGGCGGAACAACCTACGAGCAGTACTTC. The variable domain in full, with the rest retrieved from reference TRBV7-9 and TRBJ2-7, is DTGVSQNPRHKITKRGQNVTFRCDPISEHNRLYWYRQTLGQGPEFLTYFQNEAQLEKSRLLSDRFSAERPKGSFSTLEIQRTEQGDSAMYLCASSFGGTTYEQYFGPGTRLTVT.

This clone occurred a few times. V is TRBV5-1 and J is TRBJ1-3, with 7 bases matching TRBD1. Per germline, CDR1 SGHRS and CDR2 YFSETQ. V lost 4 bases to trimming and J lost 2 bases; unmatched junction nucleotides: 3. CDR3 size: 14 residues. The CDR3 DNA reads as TGCGCCAGCAGCCCGGGGACAGCTGGAAACACCATATATTTT. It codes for CASSPGTAGNTIYF.